This TCR beta chain was sequenced for a study of blood T cell repertoires in COVID-19. Here immunoSEQ multiplex PCR was the method, and the copy in TCRdb shows in-frame clones only, minus some. The sample contains 240,000 or so clones, 70% to 90% of which appear only once. CDR1 is MNHEY, CDR2 SVGAGI, per germline. V was trimmed by 7 bases and J by 4 bases, leaving 19 bases between them. The CDR3 runs 15 residues. The receptor comes from a man aged 55-75 years with acute or convalescent COVID-19. The specimen sequenced was peripheral blood. The V and J genes are TRBV6-5 and TRBJ1-2; no reliable D call. Here the CDR3 DNA reads TGTGCCAGCACCCGTTCCATGCTACCACTCTATGGCTACACCTTC. Protein sequence: CASTRSMLPLYGYTF.